These 25 T cell receptor beta chains came from one sample sequenced in a study of shared clonotypes between healthy human individuals. The assay was immunoSEQ multiplex PCR, and TCRdb's table has in-frame clones only and misses some. The sample consists of 1.5 million to 2.5 million clones, about 95% of them appearing once. Cells designated naive CD8 were CD45RO-negative and were positively selected for CCR7, with terminally differentiated effector memory CD45RA+ cells excluded. The sequenced material came from naive CD8+ T cells sorted from blood. The source of these receptors is a man aged 18 to 30 in good health.

V and J are TRBV9 and TRBJ2-7, with TRBD1 matching over 7 bases. Germline assignment: CDR1 SGDLS and CDR2 YYNGEE. J lost 6 bases, V lost 4 bases, and 4 bases had no gene match. This CDR3 comprises 12 residues. DNA of the CDR3: TGTGCCAGCAGCTCCCGACAGGGCGAGCAGTACTTC. This codes for CASSSRQGEQYF.

With respect to this clone: Given a much more abundant clone one base away, this may be a read error. This chain uses TRBV27 with TRBJ2-2; D remains unclear. The CDR3 loop spans 11 amino acids. The germline CDR1 and CDR2 sequences are MNHEY and SMNVEV (reference sequence). Trimming took 4 bases from V and 6 from J, leaving 3 bases between them. As DNA, the CDR3 is TGTGCCAGCAGTTATTCCGGGGAGCTGTTTTTT. As protein: CASSYSGELFF.

The chain links TRBV30 to TRBJ2-7; maybe TRBD2 (7 bases). The CDR3 loop spans 15 amino acids. Per germline, CDR1 GTSNPN and CDR2 SVGIG (reference sequence). Trimming removed 1 base at V and 5 bases at J, with 18 bases between. The CDR3 reads CAWSGGGHTGHEQYF. Written as DNA, the CDR3 is TGTGCCTGGAGTGGGGGGGGCCATACAGGCCACGAGCAGTACTTC.

The chain uses TRBV5-6 and TRBJ1-1, with a weak D call TRBD1 (5 bases). V was clipped by 4 bases and J by 0 bases, with 19 bases between them. CDR3 size: 17 residues. In germline, CDR1 is SGHDT, CDR2 YYEEEE. CDR3 sequence: CASSRSLLPDMNTEAFF. Here the CDR3 DNA reads TGTGCCAGCAGCCGATCGTTGCTGCCGGACATGAACACTGAAGCTTTCTTT.

The gene calls are TRBV7-9 and TRBJ1-4, with a possible D match to TRBD1 (5 bases). V lost 5 bases and J lost 0, with 13 bases in between. Germline CDR1 reads SEHNR; CDR2 reads FQNEAQ (reference sequence). This CDR3 is 16 amino acids long. Here the CDR3 DNA reads TGTGCCAGCAGCCTGTTTACACAGGCAACTAATGAAAAACTGTTTTTT. The encoded protein is CASSLFTQATNEKLFF.

The J gene is TRBJ2-7, the V gene TRBV14; D gene unclear. The V end lost 1 base, the J end lost 6 bases, and 16 bases lay between the germline ends. The germline V gene encodes CDR1 SGHDN and CDR2 FVKESK. The CDR3 extends over 15 amino acids. The DNA of the CDR3 is TGTGCCAGCAGCCAAGTGACTTGGGGTTTCGGCGAGCAGTACTTC. Residues: CASSQVTWGFGEQYF.

The chain recombines TRBV2 with TRBJ1-1, with D tentatively TRBD1 (6 bases). The CDR3 is 13 residues long. CDR1 and CDR2 (germline): SNHLY, FYNNEI. V was clipped by 5 bases and J by 6 bases, with 13 bases between them. The CDR3 nucleotides read TGTGCCAGCAGTTCCATGACAGGAGCTGAAGCTTTCTTT. Its protein product is CASSSMTGAEAFF. Using reference TRBV2 and TRBJ1-1 for the parts outside the CDR3, the full variable domain is EPEVTQTPSHQVTQMGQEVILRCVPISNHLYFYWYRQILGQKVEFLVSFYNNEISEKSEIFDDQFSVERPDGSNFTLKIRSTKLEDSAMYFCASSSMTGAEAFFGQGTRLTVV.

The V and J genes are TRBV5-4 and TRBJ2-1; 9 nucleotides match TRBD1. Germline lookup yields CDR1 SGHNT and CDR2 YYREEE (reference sequence). V lost 5 bases to trimming and J lost 5 bases; unmatched junction nucleotides: 11. There are 16 residues in the CDR3. CDR3 loop: CASSLTGTGRDNEQFF. CDR3 DNA: TGTGCCAGCAGTTTGACCGGGACAGGGAGGGACAATGAGCAGTTCTTC.

The CDR3 DNA reads as TGCAGCGTTGGAGTCCTCGCTAGCACAGATACGCAGTATTTT. This sequence encodes CSVGVLASTDTQYF. This chain uses TRBV29-1 with TRBJ2-3; D is unclear. Trimming pared 4 bases from V and 0 bases from J, leaving 11 bases between. CDR1 SQVTM and CDR2 ANQGSEA come from the germline V gene. The CDR3 is made up of 14 amino acids.

V usage is TRBV10-3 and J usage is TRBJ2-7, with D perhaps TRBD2 (5 bases). Germline V gene lookup returns CDR1 ENHRY and CDR2 SYGVKD. The length of the CDR3 is 14 residues. The ends were cut back, 0 bases at V and 1 base at J, with 7 bases in the middle. The CDR3 loop is CAISESWESYEQYF. In nucleotides, the CDR3 is TGTGCCATCAGTGAGTCGTGGGAGTCCTACGAGCAGTACTTC.

The gene calls are TRBV28 and TRBJ2-1; tentative D call: TRBD2 (6 bases). Germline CDR1 reads MDHEN; CDR2 reads SYDVKM. V gave up 4 bases and J gave up 10 bases, with 14 bases separating them. CDR3 length: 13 residues. The CDR3 sequence is CASSYRPEGEQFF. The CDR3 coding sequence is TGTGCCAGCAGTTACCGGCCGGAGGGAGAGCAGTTCTTC.

The chain links TRBV5-4 to TRBJ1-1; 8 bases line up with TRBD1. The J segment lost 7 bases and the V segment lost 4 bases, leaving 3 bases of the junction unmatched. The length of the CDR3 is 12 residues. From germline, CDR1 is SGHNT and CDR2 YYREEE (reference sequence). CDR3 protein: CASSQDRVEAFF. CDR3 DNA: TGTGCCAGCAGCCAGGACAGGGTTGAAGCTTTCTTT.

The chain employs TRBV27 and TRBJ2-7; a possible D gene is TRBD2 (6 bases). CDR1 MNHEY and CDR2 SMNVEV come from the germline V gene (reference sequence). The CDR3 is 14 amino acids. Trimming cost V 3 bases and J 1 base, with 10 bases left between them. In DNA, the CDR3 is TGTGCCAGCAGTTTTGTGACTAGTTCCTACGAGCAGTACTTC. Translated: CASSFVTSSYEQYF.

The chain recombines TRBV7-9 with TRBJ1-1, with 10 bases lining up with TRBD1. The CDR3 extends over 15 amino acids. Looked up from germline, CDR1 is SEHNR and CDR2 is FQNEAQ (reference sequence). The junction had 4 bases not matched to a gene; V was cut back by 3 bases and J by 3 bases. The CDR3 reads CASSFGTGDDTEAFF. In DNA form, the CDR3 reads TGTGCCAGCAGCTTCGGGACAGGGGATGACACTGAAGCTTTCTTT.

The V and J genes are TRBV11-1 and TRBJ2-1, with unresolved D. Germline CDR1 SGHAT, CDR2 FQDESV (reference sequence). The CDR3 sequence is 14 residues long. Trimming took 3 bases from V and 2 from J, leaving 8 bases between them. The CDR3 nucleotides read TGTGCCAGCAGCTTGGTACAGACCTACAATGAGCAGTTCTTC. Translation: CASSLVQTYNEQFF.

The chain has TRBV13 and TRBJ2-7; 7 bases map to TRBD1. V was pared by 4 bases and J by 0 bases, with 6 bases of the junction left unmatched. The CDR3 has 15 amino acids. Per germline, CDR1 PRHDT and CDR2 FYEKMQ (reference sequence). Written as DNA, the CDR3 is TGTGCCAGCAGCTGGCGGTCAGGGGGCTCCTACGAGCAGTACTTC. Encoded protein: CASSWRSGGSYEQYF.

This chain joins TRBV28 and TRBJ1-4; 8 bases line up with TRBD1. CDR1 and CDR2 from the germline V gene are MDHEN and SYDVKM. The CDR3 is 16 amino acids. Germline trimming cut 6 bases from V and 6 bases from J; bases unmatched to any gene: 12. The CDR3: CASRGLDQGADEKLFF. In nucleotides, the CDR3 is TGTGCCAGCAGGGGACTAGACCAGGGGGCAGATGAAAAACTGTTTTTT.

This clone was seen once. Here the CDR3 DNA reads TGTGCCAGCAGTGAATTAGTGGTTGGGGTTCCAAACACCGGGGAGCTGTTTTTT. Translated: CASSELVVGVPNTGELFF. This chain uses TRBV25-1 with TRBJ2-2; D not certain. The CDR3 has 18 residues. V was cut by 1 base and J by 2 bases, with 17 bases left in between. The germline V gene encodes CDR1 MGHDK and CDR2 SYGVNS.

The chain links TRBV6-1 to TRBJ1-1, with a weak D call TRBD1 (5 bases). Germline V gene sequence: CDR1 MNHNS, CDR2 SASEGT. V gave up 4 bases and J gave up 0 bases, with 9 bases separating them. There are 14 residues in the CDR3. The CDR3 loop is CASSGQFLNTEAFF. DNA for the CDR3: TGTGCCAGCAGTGGACAGTTTCTGAACACTGAAGCTTTCTTT.

This rearrangement joins TRBV28 to TRBJ1-1; D gene uncertain. V was shortened by 4 bases and J by 10 bases, with 10 bases between the two germline ends. The CDR3 is 11 amino acids. CDR1 is MDHEN, CDR2 SYDVKM, per germline. In DNA, the CDR3 is TGTGCCAGCAGTTCCACGCTAGGAGCTTTCTTT. Translated, it gives CASSSTLGAFF.

The V call is TRBV25-1, the J call TRBJ2-1; 12 bases are a match to TRBD2. The V gene end was trimmed by 4 bases and the J gene end by 8 bases; junction bases not matched to a gene: 9. The germline V gene has CDR1 MGHDK and CDR2 SYGVNS. The CDR3 is 16 amino acids. The CDR3 sequence is CASSASSGGARDEQFF. The CDR3 DNA sequence: TGTGCCAGCAGTGCCTCTAGCGGGGGGGCCAGGGATGAGCAGTTCTTC.

The chain uses TRBV19 and TRBJ2-3; a weak D match, TRBD1 (6 bases). CDR1 is LNHDA and CDR2 is SQIVND in the germline V gene (reference sequence). The V end was cut by 3 bases, the J end by 2 bases, with 15 bases between. The CDR3 is 16 residues long. The CDR3 DNA reads TGTGCCAGTAGTATCTCAGGCAGGGGAAACACAGATACGCAGTATTTT. Residues: CASSISGRGNTDTQYF.

This clone was detected only once. CDR3 coding DNA: TGTGCCAGCAGGTTCCGGGACAGGGGCTCCTACGAGCAGTACTTC. It specifies CASRFRDRGSYEQYF. V gene TRBV6-1 combines with J gene TRBJ2-7; 10 bases align to TRBD1. The CDR3 consists of 15 residues. Looked up from germline, CDR1 is MNHNS and CDR2 is SASEGT. The V gene end was trimmed by 6 bases and the J gene end by 0 bases; junction bases not matched to a gene: 5.

The CDR3 region is CASSQRTGLNEQFF. The CDR3 DNA reads TGCGCCAGCAGCCAACGGACAGGGCTGAATGAGCAGTTCTTC. The genes are TRBV4-1 and TRBJ2-1; TRBD1 aligns across 8 bases. Germline V gene data show CDR1 as MGHRA and CDR2 as YSYEKL. The V and J ends lost 2 bases and 7 bases, in that order; junction bases with no gene match: 4. This CDR3 has 14 amino acids.

The V gene is TRBV6-5, the J gene TRBJ2-3, with 8 bases that match TRBD2. V lost 4 bases to trimming and J lost 4 bases; unmatched junction nucleotides: 10. The germline CDR1 and CDR2 sequences are MNHEY and SVGAGI. This CDR3 has 16 residues. This chain's CDR3 is CASSSLSGGFADTQYF. DNA of the CDR3: TGTGCCAGCAGTTCCTTGTCGGGAGGGTTCGCAGATACGCAGTATTTT.